One and the same sample provided the 5 T cell receptor beta chains below, sequenced in a study of blood T cell repertoires in COVID-19. Clones were sequenced by immunoSEQ multiplex PCR, and TCRdb holds only the in-frame ones, with some missing. Among around 200,000 clones listed, roughly 87% were seen once. Sequenced sample: peripheral blood. The origin of the receptors is a young woman who had recovered from COVID-19.

The genes are TRBV6-6 and TRBJ2-7; 12 bases are a match to TRBD1. V trimming: 4 bases; J trimming: 6 bases; junction bases outside the gene matches: 7. This CDR3 region has 15 residues. Per germline, CDR1 MNHNY and CDR2 SVGAGI (reference sequence). CDR3 protein: CASSWGQGAQSEQYF. CDR3 bases: TGTGCCAGCAGTTGGGGACAGGGGGCTCAGAGCGAGCAGTACTTC.

The chain links TRBV2 to TRBJ2-1; TRBD1 agrees at 10 bases. This CDR3 spans 14 amino acids. CDR1 and CDR2 from the germline V gene are SNHLY and FYNNEI. J gave up 3 bases and V 10 bases, and 6 bases lay outside the gene matches. CDR3 residues: CATGGQGIYNEQFF. DNA for the CDR3: TGTGCCACCGGGGGACAGGGGATCTACAATGAGCAGTTCTTC.

The V gene is TRBV30, the J gene TRBJ2-7; TRBD2 matches at 14 bases. Germline values: CDR1 GTSNPN, CDR2 SVGIG (reference sequence). The CDR3 is made up of 16 amino acids. V gave up 2 bases and J gave up 6 bases; unmatched junction bases: 9. CDR3 region: CAWSSGLAGGGGEQYF. Written as DNA, the CDR3 is TGTGCCTGGAGTAGCGGACTAGCGGGAGGAGGGGGCGAGCAGTACTTC.

The chain has TRBV5-6 and TRBJ1-1; D gene ambiguous. V lost 0 bases and J 4 bases, leaving 10 bases between the germline ends. CDR3 length: 14 amino acids. Per the germline V gene, CDR1 is SGHDT and CDR2 is YYEEEE. Written as DNA, the CDR3 is TGTGCCAGCAGCTTGGGGTGGGAGGGCACTGAAGCTTTCTTT. The encoded protein is CASSLGWEGTEAFF.

The chain couples TRBV2 to TRBJ1-5; TRBD1 matches 8 bases. The junction had 14 bases not matched to a gene; V was cut back by 3 bases and J by 4 bases. The CDR3 totals 18 residues. In germline, CDR1 is SNHLY, CDR2 FYNNEI. For the CDR3, the DNA is TGTGCCAGCAGTGAGCAGCCGGGACAGGTGTGGAAGAATCAGCCCCAGCATTTT. Translated: CASSEQPGQVWKNQPQHF.